This T cell receptor beta chain was identified in a study of beta chain features in type 1 diabetes. At the level of the study: Regarding age, gender and cell yields, patients proved similar to healthy donors. Examination covered under 110 million sorted cells spanning all samples. Study-level points and caveats: Patients' naive, central memory and regulatory TCRB repertoires appeared more alike than those of healthy donors.

Of the isolated RNA, all was reverse transcribed, and so the sequenced material was expressed TCRB transcripts. Using immunoSEQ multiplex PCR, the repertoire was profiled, and TCRdb retains in-frame clones only, with some absent. Of hundreds of thousands of clones in the sample, 11% to 15% are singletons; the top ten hold roughly 0.024%. Trimming at V came to 7 bases and at J to 4 bases, leaving 4 bases not matched to a gene. There are 12 residues in the CDR3. Germline-derived CDR1 and CDR2 are SGHRS and YFSETQ. On this clone itself: The antigen is not known.

This chain connects TRBV5-1 to TRBJ1-2; 7 bases are a match to TRBD1. This sequence was found in a woman aged 40 to 55 in good health. Sequences were obtained from naive CD4+ T cells from blood. The CDR3 region is CASGQGVYGYTF. In DNA, the CDR3 is TGCGCCAGCGGTCAGGGGGTCTATGGCTACACCTTC. Variable domain in full (rest from reference TRBV5-1 and TRBJ1-2): KAGVTQTPRYLIKTRGQQVTLSCSPISGHRSVSWYQQTPGQGLQFLFEYFSETQRNKGNFPGRFSGRQFSNSRSEMNVSTLELGDSALYLCASGQGVYGYTFGSGTRLTVV.